This entry describes one T cell receptor beta chain. The junction departs from germline at one end; a sequencing error may be responsible. This sample is drawn from a study of cytomegalovirus exposure and HLA in healthy donors. Turning to the study itself: Among the 400 or so donors who were genotyped, roughly 86% fell in the genetic ancestry cluster that is associated with self-reported Caucasian donors.

The PCR contained 60 Vbeta and 13 Jbeta primers. The repertoire was sequenced with immunoSEQ multiplex PCR; TCRdb's copy has only in-frame clones and lacks some. The sample holds 170,000 or so clones, roughly 80% seen once. Germline CDR1 is SSHAT and CDR2 is FNYEAQ (reference sequence). The CDR3 consists of 21 residues. This clonotype was obtained from a woman aged 45-59 years in good health and CMV-seropositive. The rearrangement uses TRBV7-7 and TRBJ1-5; 8 bases fit TRBD1. Sequencing input: PBMCs. The CDR3 DNA sequence: TGTGCTAGCAGCCTGGGACCCCTGGGGACTTGGGACAGGTGGTGCAATCAGCCCCAGCATTTT. It yields the protein CASSLGPLGTWDRWCNQPQHF.